Reported below is one T cell receptor beta chain. The sample belongs to a study of blood T cell repertoires in COVID-19. At the level of the study: Samples representing acute and convalescent COVID-19 were sourced from the United States, Italy and Spain. In each case, the material was cDNA or gDNA derived from T cells, B-cell-depleted T cells, or PBMCs.

The authors' processing: Amplifying reference gene primers gave estimates of nucleated cell counts. Using immunoSEQ multiplex PCR, the repertoire was profiled, and TCRdb retains in-frame clones only, with some absent. V and J calls and clone size come straight from that table; D and trimming were deduced from the DNA. This sample carries 150,000 to 170,000 clones, about 80% of them seen once, and the ten largest clones take about 12%. Those enrolled in Seattle joined during active infection and were followed longitudinally afterward. CDR3 length equals 15 residues. The germline CDR1 and CDR2 sequences are SGHVS and FQNEAQ. V lost 5 bases to trimming and J lost 3 bases, with 13 bases between them.

Sequencing used peripheral blood. This sequence originates from a woman aged 60-70 years with COVID-19, enrolled during active disease. The V call is TRBV7-8, the J call TRBJ1-4; a weak D match, TRBD1 (5 bases). Here the CDR3 DNA reads TGTGCCAGCAGCCCGCTGGGGGGAGCTAATGAAAAACTGTTTTTT. This codes for CASSPLGGANEKLFF.